One sample yielded the 20 T cell receptor beta chains listed below, sequenced in a study of T-cell memory formation after mild COVID-19. TCRdb analysed the 5' RACE reads with MiXCR anew, one entry per CDR3 protein. The table records some 330,000 distinct CDR3 sequences, around 21% of them present only once. The sample taken for sequencing was PBMCs or a T cell subset sorted from them (not recorded which). The receptors come from an adult woman who had mild COVID-19 (a few samples of this study predate the infection). Cell type and time point are not known.

This clonotype showed up many times. This chain joins TRBV12-3 or TRBV12-4 and TRBJ2-1; TRBD1 is a possible D gene (5 bases). CDR3 size: 13 residues. The V gene lost 1 base and the J gene lost 8 bases, with 9 bases spanning the gap. Here the CDR3 DNA reads TGTGCCAGCAGTTTAGTTAGGGGTGATGAGCAGTTCTTC. It is translated as CASSLVRGDEQFF.

This clonotype was observed a few times. This rearrangement joins TRBV15 to TRBJ2-7; 8 bases fit TRBD2. The V and J ends lost 5 bases and 3 bases, in that order; junction bases with no gene match: 6. This CDR3 contains 14 residues. Looked up from germline, CDR1 is LNHNV and CDR2 is YYDKDF (reference sequence). CDR3 loop: CATSGAGVGYEQYF. The CDR3 DNA is TGTGCCACCAGCGGAGCGGGAGTAGGCTACGAGCAGTACTTC.

The rearrangement links TRBV24-1 to TRBJ2-1; D remains unclear. Trimming left V 0 bases short and J 12 bases short, with 11 bases between. This CDR3 comprises 13 residues. Germline CDR1 reads KGHDR; CDR2 reads SFDVKD. CDR3 nucleotide sequence: TGTGCCACCAGTGATTTGCAGGTATGGGGGCAGTTCTTC. Amino acids: CATSDLQVWGQFF.

This chain connects TRBV5-4 to TRBJ1-1, with D uncertain. The CDR3 is 14 amino acids. Trimming removed 0 bases at V and 1 base at J, with 7 bases between. Germline V gene sequence: CDR1 SGHNT, CDR2 YYREEE (reference sequence). Here the CDR3 reads CASSLDLGNTEAFF. Written as DNA, the CDR3 is TGTGCCAGCAGCTTGGATTTGGGGAACACTGAAGCTTTCTTT.

In this sample, this clonotype turned up many times. V gene TRBV7-3 combines with J gene TRBJ2-2; D is unresolved. V lost 1 base and J 4 bases, leaving 7 bases between the germline ends. This CDR3 region has 14 residues. CDR1 SGHTA and CDR2 FQGTGA come from the germline V gene. DNA of the CDR3: TGTGCCAGCAGCTTAAACGCGGTCACCGGGGAGCTGTTTTTT. This translates into CASSLNAVTGELFF. Filled out from reference TRBV7-3 and TRBJ2-2, the complete variable domain reads GAGVSQTPSNKVTEKGKYVELRCDPISGHTALYWYRQSLGQGPEFLIYFQGTGAADDSGLPNDRFFAVRPEGSVSTLKIQRTERGDSAVYLCASSLNAVTGELFFGEGSRLTVL.

This chain connects TRBV12-3 or TRBV12-4 to TRBJ1-4; D uncertain. Trimming took 7 bases from V and 0 from J, leaving 9 bases between them. This CDR3 region has 14 residues. The CDR3 loop reads CASKGYSTNEKLFF. The CDR3 region has the DNA TGTGCCAGCAAAGGTTACTCAACTAATGAAAAACTGTTTTTT.

This clonotype was counted at least ten times. The V gene is TRBV3-1, the J gene TRBJ2-5, with TRBD1 identical over 7 bases. This CDR3 is built from 13 residues. Germline assignment: CDR1 LGHDT and CDR2 YNNKEL (reference sequence). V trimming: 4 bases; J trimming: 2 bases; junction bases outside the gene matches: 1. The chain's CDR3 is CASSRDRQETQYF. The CDR3 nucleotides are TGTGCCAGCAGCCGGGACAGACAAGAGACCCAGTACTTC.

The V call is TRBV7-9, the J call TRBJ2-3, with 8 positions matching TRBD2. CDR1 and CDR2 (germline): SEHNR, FQNEAQ (reference sequence). The CDR3 consists of 18 residues. The trim removed 5 bases at V and 4 bases at J, leaving 17 bases unmatched. This CDR3 is CASSGRLAGTGYADTQYF. The CDR3 DNA sequence: TGTGCCAGCAGCGGACGATTAGCGGGAACGGGATATGCAGATACGCAGTATTTT.

V gene TRBV7-2 combines with J gene TRBJ2-3; the match to TRBD2 covers 7 bases. Germline lookup yields CDR1 SGHTA and CDR2 FQGNSA. J was trimmed by 8 bases and V by 3 bases; bases with no gene match: 11. The CDR3 has 15 residues. CDR3 bases: TGTGCCAGCAGCTTGAGCGGGATTAGAGTGGTTACGCAGTATTTT. Translating it yields CASSLSGIRVVTQYF. The full variable domain, in which reference TRBV7-2 and TRBJ2-3 provide the parts outside the CDR3, is GAGVSQSPSNKVTEKGKDVELRCDPISGHTALYWYRQSLGQGLEFLIYFQGNSAPDKSGLPSDRFSAERTGGSVSTLTIQRTQQEDSAVYLCASSLSGIRVVTQYFGPGTRLTVL.

The J gene is TRBJ2-2, the V gene TRBV27; D is unresolved. The ends were cut back, 2 bases at V and 5 bases at J, with 6 bases in the middle. This CDR3 has 13 residues. Germline-derived CDR1 and CDR2 are MNHEY and SMNVEV (reference sequence). For the CDR3, the DNA is TGTGCCAGCAGTTTACTGGGGACCGGGGAGCTGTTTTTT. As protein: CASSLLGTGELFF.

This clonotype has just a few counts. This chain connects TRBV7-2 to TRBJ1-3; D unresolved. Germline V gene data show CDR1 as SGHTA and CDR2 as FQGNSA. This CDR3 is built from 17 residues. V was clipped by 5 bases and J by 0 bases, with 17 bases between them. The CDR3 bases are TGTGCCAGCAGCCCTCTCGTTTGGGGTTTCTCTGGAAACACCATATATTTT. Protein product: CASSPLVWGFSGNTIYF.

This clonotype was counted a single time. At one end the junction does not follow the germline gene, possibly because of a read error. The chain combines TRBV20-1 with TRBJ1-3, with unresolved D. This CDR3 is 15 amino acids long. Germline V gives CDR1 DFQATT, CDR2 SNEGSKA (reference sequence). The CDR3 DNA sequence: TGCAGTGCTAGAGATCTTAAGTTCTCTGGAAACTCCATATATTTT. Translating it yields CSARDLKFSGNSIYF.

This chain connects TRBV3-1 to TRBJ2-1, with a possible D match to TRBD1 (5 bases). This CDR3 comprises 13 residues. Germline V lookup: CDR1 LGHDT, CDR2 YNNKEL (reference sequence). The V end was cut by 11 bases, the J end by 0 bases, with 11 bases between. CDR3 sequence reads: CAVADSSYNEQFF. The DNA of the CDR3 is TGTGCCGTGGCCGACAGCTCCTACAATGAGCAGTTCTTC.

The CDR3 protein is CASSLQLGGSTDTQYF. The CDR3 nucleotides are TGTGCCAGCAGCTTACAATTGGGGGGAAGCACAGATACGCAGTATTTT. The chain carries TRBV7-9 and TRBJ2-3; D may be TRBD2 (6 bases). There are 16 residues in the CDR3. Germline V gene lookup returns CDR1 SEHNR and CDR2 FQNEAQ (reference sequence). Trimming removed 2 bases from V and 0 bases from J, with 12 bases in between.

Many counts were recorded for this clonotype. CDR3 protein: CASSLVTGDSYEQYF. The CDR3, as DNA: TGCGCCAGCAGCTTGGTCACAGGGGACTCCTACGAGCAGTACTTC. This chain uses TRBV5-1 with TRBJ2-7; 7 bases are a match to TRBD1. The CDR3 extends over 15 amino acids. Germline CDR1 SGHRS, CDR2 YFSETQ. V shed 0 bases and J 0 bases; nucleotides not matched to a gene: 3.

In this sample, this clonotype turned up a few times. The chain employs TRBV3-1 and TRBJ1-1; 9 positions match TRBD1. J gave up 8 bases and V 1 base, and 8 bases lay outside the gene matches. Looked up from germline, CDR1 is LGHDT and CDR2 is YNNKEL (reference sequence). The CDR3 is 15 amino acids. The CDR3 region has the DNA TGTGCCAGCAGCCAAGTTCGGGACAGGGTAGAAGAAGCTTTCTTT. Protein sequence: CASSQVRDRVEEAFF.

The chain has TRBV7-6 and TRBJ2-5, with TRBD1 matching 9 bases. CDR3 length equals 14 residues. The V gene's germline CDR1 is SGHVS and CDR2 FNYEAQ. Germline trimming cut 4 bases from V and 3 bases from J; bases unmatched to any gene: 3. Written as DNA, the CDR3 is TGTGCCAGCAGCTCAGGACAGGGGAAAGAGACCCAGTACTTC. Its protein product is CASSSGQGKETQYF.

The chain carries TRBV18 and TRBJ2-1, with 8 bases matching TRBD1. This CDR3 is 17 amino acids long. The V gene end was trimmed by 2 bases and the J gene end by 7 bases; junction bases not matched to a gene: 13. Germline CDR1 is KGHSH and CDR2 is LQKENI. DNA of the CDR3: TGTGCCAGCTCACCAAGTCGAAGGACAGGGTCTGCAAATGAGCAGTTCTTC. It codes for CASSPSRRTGSANEQFF.

This clonotype was seen more than once but under ten times. The chain recombines TRBV7-9 with TRBJ2-1; possibly TRBD1 for D (6 bases). In germline, CDR1 is SEHNR, CDR2 FQNEAQ (reference sequence). The ends were cut back, 2 bases at V and 0 bases at J, with 8 bases in the middle. CDR3 length: 15 residues. Written as DNA, the CDR3 is TGTGCCAGCAGCTTAAGGGGGAGCTCCTACAATGAGCAGTTCTTC. It specifies CASSLRGSSYNEQFF.

This clonotype has more than one count but fewer than ten. The chain links TRBV13 to TRBJ2-7; maybe TRBD1 (6 bases). Germline V CDR1 and CDR2: PRHDT, FYEKMQ (reference sequence). Trimming removed 5 bases from V and 6 bases from J, with 23 bases in between. The CDR3 loop spans 16 amino acids. CDR3 DNA: TGTGCCAGCAGCCCGCGACAGGTCGGCCCCATTGCCGAGCAGTACTTC. Its translation is CASSPRQVGPIAEQYF.